This T cell receptor (beta chain) was obtained from a study of cytomegalovirus exposure and HLA in healthy donors. Across the whole study: Around 79 million unique TCRs, all from HLA-typed donors, were included in an early release of the data. Study-wide results and caveats: The availability of immune exposure information extended only to CMV serostatus. Later, TCR association rates were found to vary by HLA locus, highest for DRB1 and lowest for HLA-C.

Primers for the PCR totalled 60 Vbeta and 13 Jbeta. Using immunoSEQ multiplex PCR, the repertoire was profiled, and TCRdb retains in-frame clones only, with some absent. The sample holds roughly 140,000 clones, about four fifths seen once. Participants comprised healthy donors of bone marrow. Remarks on this clone: The antigen is unknown.

Germline CDR1 reads MNHNS; CDR2 reads SASEGT. This CDR3 comprises 14 residues. V was trimmed by 6 bases and J by 8 bases, leaving 19 bases between them. The chain joins TRBV6-1 to TRBJ1-1, with D tentatively TRBD1 (6 bases). This clonotype originated in a middle-aged man in good health and CMV-seronegative. Sequenced: PBMCs. CDR3 loop: CASSSLQGPVEAFF. The CDR3 DNA follows: TGTGCCAGCAGCTCCTTACAGGGCCCGGTGGAAGCTTTCTTT.